These 32 T cell receptor beta chains originate from one sample sequenced in a study of beta chain features in type 1 diabetes. Findings of the study overall: Among patients with Type 1 diabetes, TCRB CDR3s were moderately but significantly shorter in every one of the four CD4+ subsets.

What these receptors recognize is not known. The entirety of the isolated RNA underwent reverse transcription, so expressed TCRB transcripts were sequenced. The assay was immunoSEQ multiplex PCR, and TCRdb's table has in-frame clones only and misses some. The profile shows roughly 730,000 clones, roughly 12% of them singletons. What was sequenced was naive CD4+ T cells from blood. The receptors were sampled from a young man with type 1 diabetes.

This clone appeared a few times. The J gene is TRBJ1-2, the V gene TRBV29-1; possible D gene TRBD1, 6 bases. Germline V gene lookup returns CDR1 SQVTM and CDR2 ANQGSEA. The length of the CDR3 is 14 residues. Trimming removed 3 bases from V and 5 bases from J, with 16 bases in between. The CDR3 loop is CSVDDGWQGYGYTF. The DNA for the CDR3 is TGCAGCGTTGATGATGGGTGGCAGGGGTATGGCTACACCTTC.

This clone was seen a few times. The chain uses TRBV19 and TRBJ1-1; D is ambiguous. V was clipped by 1 base and J by 5 bases, with 8 bases between them. Per germline, CDR1 LNHDA and CDR2 SQIVND (reference sequence). The CDR3 contains 13 residues. This chain's CDR3 is CASSIVRETEAFF. DNA of the CDR3: TGTGCCAGTAGTATAGTTAGGGAGACTGAAGCTTTCTTT.

This clone came up a few times. J is TRBJ2-3 and V is TRBV30; TRBD2 agrees at 12 bases. With V trimmed by 3 bases and J by 4 bases, 5 bases remained unmatched. The germline V gene encodes CDR1 GTSNPN and CDR2 SVGIG (reference sequence). The CDR3 spans 15 residues. The CDR3 bases are TGTGCCTGGAGAAGACTAGCGGGGGTTGCAGATACGCAGTATTTT. Residues: CAWRRLAGVADTQYF.

This CDR3 reads CASSEEGTGGGYTF. In nucleotides, the CDR3 is TGTGCCAGCAGTGAAGAGGGGACAGGTGGTGGCTACACCTTC. This chain joins TRBV2 and TRBJ1-2; 8 nucleotides match TRBD1. This CDR3 comprises 14 residues. Trimming took 1 base from V and 7 from J; bases not matched to a gene: 5. Per the germline V gene, CDR1 is SNHLY and CDR2 is FYNNEI.

This clone came up a few times. The chain is built from TRBV25-1 and TRBJ2-5; 9 bases are shared with TRBD2. The CDR3 is 15 amino acids. V lost 7 bases, J lost 5 bases, and 11 bases stayed unmatched. The germline V gene encodes CDR1 MGHDK and CDR2 SYGVNS. The CDR3 spells CASTLAGPRGETQYF. In nucleotides, the CDR3 is TGTGCCAGCACTCTAGCGGGACCCCGGGGGGAGACCCAGTACTTC. Together with reference TRBV25-1 and TRBJ2-5, the CDR3 gives the full variable domain: EADIYQTPRYLVIGTGKKITLECSQTMGHDKMYWYQQDPGMELHLIHYSYGVNSTEKGDLSSESTVSRIRTEHFPLTLESARPSHTSQYLCASTLAGPRGETQYFGPGTRLLVL.

This clone showed up just a few times. This sequence joins TRBV5-1 and TRBJ1-1; D might be TRBD1 (5 bases). The V end was cut by 5 bases, the J end by 1 base, with 12 bases between. Germline lookup yields CDR1 SGHRS and CDR2 YFSETQ. This CDR3 is built from 14 residues. The CDR3 region is CASRAGTANTEAFF. The CDR3, as DNA: TGCGCCAGCAGAGCCGGGACGGCGAACACTGAAGCTTTCTTT.

The chain has TRBV6-5 and TRBJ2-1; 11 nucleotides agree with TRBD2. This CDR3 contains 13 residues. Germline trimming cut 5 bases from V and 10 bases from J; bases unmatched to any gene: 4. CDR1 is MNHEY, CDR2 SVGAGI, per germline. The CDR3 nucleotides read TGTGCCAGCAGTCTTCTAGCGGGGGGCGAGCAGTTCTTC. Its translation: CASSLLAGGEQFF.

The rearrangement links TRBV18 to TRBJ2-1; D might be TRBD1 (6 bases). Per germline, CDR1 KGHSH and CDR2 LQKENI. This CDR3 spans 14 amino acids. The ends were cut back, 4 bases at V and 8 bases at J, with 15 bases in the middle. The CDR3 nucleotides read TGTGCCAGCTCACTACCTGGGGGCGTCTATGAGCAGTTCTTC. Translating gives CASSLPGGVYEQFF.

The J gene is TRBJ2-3, the V gene TRBV29-1; unclear D gene. CDR3 size: 14 residues. The ends were cut back, 7 bases at V and 3 bases at J, with 17 bases in the middle. Per germline, CDR1 SQVTM and CDR2 ANQGSEA. The CDR3 reads CSGSERTGTDTQYF. The DNA of the CDR3 is TGCAGCGGGAGTGAACGAACGGGTACAGATACGCAGTATTTT.

V is TRBV11-3 and J is TRBJ1-2, with D hard to call. Germline lookup yields CDR1 SGHNT and CDR2 YENEEA. Trimming removed 2 bases from V and 0 bases from J, with 1 base in between. The CDR3 loop spans 12 amino acids. CDR3 amino acids: CASSLTNYGYTF. In DNA form, the CDR3 reads TGTGCCAGCAGCTTAACTAACTATGGCTACACCTTC.

This clone was counted a few times. The V gene is TRBV2, the J gene TRBJ1-2, with 9 bases lining up with TRBD1. V dropped 5 bases and J dropped 4; count of bases not matched to a gene: 5. The CDR3 length is 14 residues. Germline V CDR1 and CDR2: SNHLY, FYNNEI. The CDR3 DNA sequence: TGTGCCAGCAGTACACAGGGGGCCCCCTATGGCTACACCTTC. Protein product: CASSTQGAPYGYTF.

This chain joins TRBV7-8 and TRBJ1-2; D not certain. The CDR3 is 11 residues long. Trimming cost V 1 base and J 6 bases, with 3 bases left between them. CDR1 is SGHVS, CDR2 FQNEAQ, per germline. The CDR3 DNA follows: TGTGCCAGCAGCTTAGACCATGGCTACACCTTC. It encodes CASSLDHGYTF.

This chain joins TRBV10-3 and TRBJ2-5; the D is unclear. The CDR3 spans 13 residues. V was pared by 3 bases and J by 1 base, with 6 bases between. Looked up from germline, CDR1 is ENHRY and CDR2 is SYGVKD. CDR3 in amino acids: CAISDGAQETQYF. The CDR3 nucleotides read TGTGCCATCAGTGATGGTGCCCAAGAGACCCAGTACTTC.

As regards this clone: A much more abundant neighbour one base away suggests this may be a read error. The rearrangement uses TRBV7-9 and TRBJ2-7; D is unresolved. Germline V lookup: CDR1 SEHNR, CDR2 FQNEAQ (reference sequence). The CDR3 contains 11 residues. The V gene lost 4 bases and the J gene lost 3 bases, with 4 bases spanning the gap. The CDR3 DNA reads as TGTGCCAGCAGCTCGGACTACGAGCAGTACTTC. It encodes CASSSDYEQYF.

The V call is TRBV11-3, the J call TRBJ2-1; 7 nucleotides agree with TRBD2. CDR1 is SGHNT and CDR2 is YENEEA in the germline V gene. The trim removed 5 bases at V and 5 bases at J, leaving 9 bases unmatched. CDR3 size: 15 residues. For the CDR3, the DNA is TGTGCCAGCAGCCCTCGAGCGGGGCCTGACAATGAGCAGTTCTTC. Amino acids: CASSPRAGPDNEQFF.

In this sample, this clone turned up a few times. The rearrangement links TRBV28 to TRBJ2-2, with D unclear. V was shortened by 1 base and J by 0 bases, with 6 bases between the two germline ends. CDR3 length: 15 amino acids. CDR1 is MDHEN and CDR2 is SYDVKM in the germline V gene. The DNA of the CDR3 is TGTGCCAGCAGTTTATTAACCCCGAACACCGGGGAGCTGTTTTTT. Encoded protein: CASSLLTPNTGELFF.

The chain carries TRBV10-3 and TRBJ2-4; 12 bases fit TRBD1. Trimming took 8 bases from V and 8 from J; bases not matched to a gene: 4. Germline V CDR1 and CDR2: ENHRY, SYGVKD. This CDR3 comprises 13 residues. CDR3 in amino acids: CAIGTGGTDIQYF. For the CDR3, the DNA is TGTGCCATCGGGACAGGGGGCACGGACATTCAGTACTTC.

This clone has more than one count but fewer than ten. The rearrangement uses TRBV5-4 and TRBJ2-7; D call uncertain. The V gene's germline CDR1 is SGHNT and CDR2 YYREEE (reference sequence). The CDR3 covers 14 residues. V gave up 0 bases and J gave up 0 bases, with 7 bases separating them. DNA of the CDR3: TGTGCCAGCAGCTTGGCAGGTCCCTCCTACGAGCAGTACTTC. Its protein product is CASSLAGPSYEQYF.

The V and J genes are TRBV27 and TRBJ2-7; TRBD2 matches at 7 bases. The CDR3 is 14 amino acids. CDR1 MNHEY and CDR2 SMNVEV come from the germline V gene (reference sequence). V shed 5 bases, J shed 7 bases, and the junction held 11 bases outside the gene matches. In DNA form, the CDR3 reads TGTGCCAGCAGTAGCGGGACTGAACTTGGGGAGCAGTACTTC. This sequence encodes CASSSGTELGEQYF.

This clone has only a few counts. This chain joins TRBV6-5 and TRBJ2-7; 9 bases are shared with TRBD1. This CDR3 has 15 residues. V lost 0 bases and J lost 9; bases outside the gene matches: 9. CDR1 is MNHEY and CDR2 is SVGAGI in the germline V gene. The CDR3 coding sequence is TGTGCCAGCAGTTACTCTGAGGGACAGGGAATAGGGCAGTACTTC. Its translation is CASSYSEGQGIGQYF.

As to this clone: This sample includes further DNA sequences coding for the same CDR3. J is TRBJ1-5 and V is TRBV30; D unclear. Per the germline V gene, CDR1 is GTSNPN and CDR2 is SVGIG (reference sequence). This CDR3 spans 13 amino acids. Between the trimmed V and J ends, which lost 0 bases and 4 bases, there was a span of 7 bases. CDR3 DNA: TGTGCCTGGAGTGTATCGGGAAATCAGCCCCAGCATTTT. Its protein is CAWSVSGNQPQHF.

The chain employs TRBV19 and TRBJ1-4; no clear D gene. The germline V gene has CDR1 LNHDA and CDR2 SQIVND (reference sequence). Trimming shortened V by 5 bases and J by 8 bases, and 12 bases separated the two germline ends. The CDR3 has 13 amino acids. The CDR3 here is CASSDTGPEKLFF. CDR3 coding DNA: TGTGCCAGTAGTGACACCGGACCCGAAAAACTGTTTTTT. Full variable domain (rest looked up from reference TRBV19 and TRBJ1-4): DGGITQSPKYLFRKEGQNVTLSCEQNLNHDAMYWYRQDPGQGLRLIYYSQIVNDFQKGDIAEGYSVSREKKESFPLTVTSAQKNPTAFYLCASSDTGPEKLFFGSGTQLSVL.

Of note for this clone: This specimen includes other DNA sequences encoding the same CDR3. The genes are TRBV18 and TRBJ2-3; D is possibly TRBD2 (6 bases). The CDR3 runs 16 residues. Deletions cut 2 bases from V and 0 bases from J, with 12 bases between. Germline V lookup: CDR1 KGHSH, CDR2 LQKENI. The CDR3 coding sequence is TGTGCCAGCTCACCAACCTCCGGGACTAGCACAGATACGCAGTATTTT. The encoded protein is CASSPTSGTSTDTQYF.

The genes are TRBV7-2 and TRBJ2-6; 7 bases are shared with TRBD2. Germline assignment: CDR1 SGHTA and CDR2 FQGNSA. Trimming took 3 bases from V and 1 from J; bases not matched to a gene: 3. The CDR3 consists of 16 residues. The CDR3 is CASSFTGGSGANVLTF. DNA for the CDR3: TGTGCCAGCAGCTTCACGGGAGGATCTGGGGCCAACGTCCTGACTTTC.

This clone was observed a few times. The chain joins TRBV30 to TRBJ1-4; 10 positions match TRBD1. The V segment lost 3 bases and the J segment 2 bases; nucleotides outside the gene matches: 3. CDR1 is GTSNPN, CDR2 SVGIG, per germline (reference sequence). CDR3 length: 15 amino acids. CDR3 bases: TGTGCCTGGAGCCCGGGACAGGGGACTAATGAAAAACTGTTTTTT. Encoded protein: CAWSPGQGTNEKLFF.

The chain employs TRBV19 and TRBJ2-2; D remains ambiguous. Germline V gives CDR1 LNHDA, CDR2 SQIVND (reference sequence). The CDR3 contains 17 residues. V lost 5 bases, J lost 4 bases, and 20 bases lay in between. CDR3 in DNA: TGTGCCAGTAGTCCCGCGAGGTGGACGACGGGCACCGGGGAGCTGTTTTTT. Translating it yields CASSPARWTTGTGELFF.

The chain employs TRBV5-1 and TRBJ2-3; D is perhaps TRBD1 (6 bases). From germline, CDR1 is SGHRS and CDR2 YFSETQ. CDR3 length equals 17 residues. Trimming took 0 bases from V and 0 from J, leaving 14 bases between them. The CDR3 region is CASSLASRGTSTDTQYF. CDR3 bases: TGCGCCAGCAGCTTGGCCTCCAGGGGAACTAGCACAGATACGCAGTATTTT.

This clone was observed a few times. The chain uses TRBV7-3 and TRBJ2-3; D uncertain. Germline V lookup: CDR1 SGHTA, CDR2 FQGTGA. The ends were cut back, 0 bases at V and 0 bases at J, with 4 bases in the middle. The CDR3 is 14 amino acids. CDR3 amino acids: CASSLTSSTDTQYF. In DNA, the CDR3 is TGTGCCAGCAGCTTAACCTCTAGCACAGATACGCAGTATTTT.

The V gene is TRBV28, the J gene TRBJ2-3, with D possibly being TRBD2 (5 bases). CDR3 size: 14 residues. The ends were cut back, 3 bases at V and 3 bases at J, with 10 bases in the middle. CDR1 and CDR2 (germline): MDHEN, SYDVKM. CDR3: CASSFPRDTDTQYF. The DNA for the CDR3 is TGTGCCAGCAGTTTCCCACGGGATACAGATACGCAGTATTTT.

The chain couples TRBV28 to TRBJ2-7; D might be TRBD1 (6 bases). The CDR3 consists of 14 residues. Trimming took off 5 bases at V and 2 bases at J, with 13 bases between the two ends. Germline CDR1 MDHEN, CDR2 SYDVKM. The CDR3, as DNA: TGTGCCAGCAGTCCCCCGGGACACCCCTACGAGCAGTACTTC. Translation: CASSPPGHPYEQYF.

The rearrangement joins TRBV25-1 to TRBJ1-6; D perhaps matches TRBD1 (5 bases). The CDR3 is 14 amino acids. Per germline, CDR1 MGHDK and CDR2 SYGVNS. V lost 8 bases to trimming and J lost 7 bases, with 15 bases between them. CDR3 sequence: CASCRGTENSPLHF. DNA of the CDR3: TGTGCCAGCTGTCGGGGGACGGAGAATTCACCCCTCCACTTT.

The CDR3, as DNA: TGTGCCAGCAGCGTAGCTCAAGAGACCCAGTACTTC. It specifies CASSVAQETQYF. The chain uses TRBV9 and TRBJ2-5, with unresolved D. Trimming stripped 0 bases from V and 2 bases from J, with 2 bases between. CDR1 is SGDLS, CDR2 YYNGEE, per germline. The CDR3 totals 12 residues.